One sample yielded the 26 T cell receptor beta chains listed below, sequenced in a study of blood T cell repertoires in COVID-19. Method: immunoSEQ multiplex PCR; TCRdb's copy keeps in-frame clones and lacks some. This table has about 110,000 clones, roughly 76% appearing once. Specimen: peripheral blood. Receptor source: a woman in her fifties or sixties with acute or convalescent COVID-19.

This clone occurred once. J is TRBJ2-2 and V is TRBV9, with 11 bases aligning to TRBD2. The CDR3 runs 17 residues. V lost 4 bases and J lost 0; bases outside the gene matches: 5. Germline lookup yields CDR1 SGDLS and CDR2 YYNGEE. The CDR3 sequence: CASSPSGGTSNTGELFF. The CDR3 DNA follows: TGTGCCAGCAGCCCTAGCGGGGGGACTTCGAACACCGGGGAGCTGTTTTTT.

A few counts support this clone. V usage is TRBV2 and J usage is TRBJ1-5; D possibly corresponds to TRBD1 (6 bases). With 7 bases removed from V and 2 bases from J, the gap between germline ends came to 15 bases. Germline CDR1 SNHLY, CDR2 FYNNEI. The CDR3 extends over 15 amino acids. In DNA form, the CDR3 reads TGTGCCAGCACCCAACAGGGTAGGGGCAATCAGCCCCAGCATTTT. This encodes CASTQQGRGNQPQHF.

V is TRBV5-1 and J is TRBJ2-6; TRBD1 agrees at 7 bases. Germline lookup yields CDR1 SGHRS and CDR2 YFSETQ. Trimming at V came to 4 bases and at J to 1 base, leaving 5 bases not matched to a gene. This CDR3 is 16 amino acids long. This CDR3 reads CASSQQGWSGANVLTF. The CDR3 DNA reads TGCGCCAGCAGCCAACAGGGGTGGTCTGGGGCCAACGTCCTGACTTTC.

The chain couples TRBV18 to TRBJ1-1, with D possibly TRBD1 on 6 matching bases. This CDR3 comprises 16 residues. The V gene lost 2 bases and the J gene lost 0 bases, with 13 bases spanning the gap. The germline V gene encodes CDR1 KGHSH and CDR2 LQKENI. The CDR3 loop reads CASSPGPGAMNTEAFF. Written as DNA, the CDR3 is TGTGCCAGCTCACCAGGACCAGGGGCAATGAACACTGAAGCTTTCTTT.

The CDR3 here is CASRSHQGTGELFF. Written as DNA, the CDR3 is TGTGCCAGCAGGTCACATCAGGGTACCGGGGAGCTGTTTTTT. V usage is TRBV6-6 and J usage is TRBJ2-2, with TRBD1 as a possible D gene (5 bases). The CDR3 consists of 14 residues. V shed 6 bases and J shed 5 bases, with 13 bases lying between them. Looked up from germline, CDR1 is MNHNY and CDR2 is SVGAGI (reference sequence).

The genes are TRBV18 and TRBJ1-4; D remains unclear. CDR3 length: 12 amino acids. CDR1 KGHSH and CDR2 LQKENI come from the germline V gene. V lost 6 bases to trimming and J lost 6 bases, with 8 bases between them. The CDR3 is CASSSVDEKLFF. Here the CDR3 DNA reads TGTGCCAGCTCCTCCGTCGATGAAAAACTGTTTTTT.

This rearrangement joins TRBV3-1 (or the pseudogene TRBV3-2) to TRBJ1-5; D is possibly TRBD1 (6 bases). Trimming removed 7 bases at V and 7 bases at J, with 23 bases between. Germline CDR1 is LGHDT and CDR2 is YNNKEL (reference sequence). This CDR3 is built from 16 residues. The CDR3: CASKPGGPWGGQPQHF. In nucleotides, the CDR3 is TGTGCCAGCAAACCCGGGGGGCCGTGGGGTGGACAGCCCCAGCATTTT.

On this clone itself: Other nucleotide sequences from this sample produce the same CDR3. The V and J genes are TRBV30 and TRBJ1-1; D uncertain. V lost 1 base to trimming and J lost 2 bases, with 5 bases between them. The CDR3 is made up of 12 amino acids. Germline V gene lookup returns CDR1 GTSNPN and CDR2 SVGIG (reference sequence). Here the CDR3 reads CAWSGLNTEAFF. CDR3 DNA sequence: TGTGCCTGGAGTGGACTTAACACTGAAGCTTTCTTT. The whole variable domain, remainder taken from reference TRBV30 and TRBJ1-1, is SQTIHQWPATLVQPVGSPLSLECTVEGTSNPNLYWYRQAAGRGLQLLFYSVGIGQISSEVPQNLSASRPQDRQFILSSKKLLLSDSGFYLCAWSGLNTEAFFGQGTRLTVV.

In this sample, this clone turned up a few times. The genes are TRBV6-4 and TRBJ1-6; no clear D gene. The CDR3 is made up of 13 amino acids. V lost 4 bases and J 7 bases, leaving 8 bases between the germline ends. From germline, CDR1 is MRHNA and CDR2 SNTAGT. The CDR3 reads CASSVVWNSPLHF. The CDR3 DNA is TGTGCCAGCAGTGTAGTGTGGAATTCACCCCTCCACTTT.

Only a few counts were recorded for this clone. Other DNA sequences in the sample encode the same CDR3. The V call is TRBV24-1, the J call TRBJ1-5, with D maybe TRBD1 (5 bases). The CDR3 has 14 amino acids. Germline V gene sequence: CDR1 KGHDR, CDR2 SFDVKD. V lost 4 bases to trimming and J lost 2 bases, with 8 bases between them. In DNA form, the CDR3 reads TGTGCCACCAGTGAAGACAGACGCAATCAGCCCCAGCATTTT. It translates to CATSEDRRNQPQHF.

The CDR3 sequence is CASSSQGAHGYTF. CDR3 nucleotide sequence: TGTGCCAGCAGCTCACAGGGAGCCCATGGCTACACCTTC. The J gene is TRBJ1-2, the V gene TRBV12-3 or TRBV12-4, with D perhaps TRBD1 (6 bases). Trimming took off 6 bases at V and 6 bases at J, with 14 bases between the two ends. The CDR3 loop spans 13 amino acids.

V usage is TRBV29-1 and J usage is TRBJ1-1; D ambiguous. The ends were cut back, 4 bases at V and 1 base at J, with 4 bases in the middle. Germline V gene sequence: CDR1 SQVTM, CDR2 ANQGSEA. This CDR3 has 11 amino acids. The CDR3 nucleotides read TGCAGCGTTGGACAGAACACTGAAGCTTTCTTT. Translated, it gives CSVGQNTEAFF.

The CDR3 sequence: CASSRRRDSSEPGANVLTF. The CDR3 nucleotides read TGTGCCAGCAGCCGACGAAGGGACTCCTCGGAGCCTGGGGCCAACGTCCTGACTTTC. The chain employs TRBV4-2 and TRBJ2-6, with D maybe TRBD2 (6 bases). Trimming removed 4 bases at V and 2 bases at J, with 21 bases between. Germline V CDR1 and CDR2: LGHNA, YNFKEQ. This CDR3 is built from 19 residues.

This rearrangement joins TRBV3-1 (or the pseudogene TRBV3-2) to TRBJ2-7; TRBD2 aligns across 7 bases. Germline V CDR1 and CDR2: LGHDT, YNNKEL (reference sequence). This CDR3 contains 13 residues. V gave up 3 bases and J gave up 4 bases; unmatched junction bases: 3. The CDR3 here is CASSQGGGYEQYF. DNA of the CDR3: TGTGCCAGCAGCCAGGGGGGAGGGTACGAGCAGTACTTC.

A few counts support this clone. This chain uses TRBV30 with TRBJ2-2, with D possibly matching TRBD1 (6 bases). The CDR3 sequence is 16 residues long. CDR1 and CDR2 (germline): GTSNPN, SVGIG (reference sequence). Trimming removed 1 base from V and 7 bases from J, with 19 bases in between. In DNA, the CDR3 is TGTGCCTGGAGTGGGACAGAATTTCTCGATGGCGGGGAGCTGTTTTTT. It translates to CAWSGTEFLDGGELFF.

The rearrangement joins TRBV4-1 to TRBJ1-5; possible D gene TRBD1, 5 bases. The germline gives CDR1 MGHRA, CDR2 YSYEKL. The V end lost 0 bases, the J end lost 2 bases, and 14 bases lay between the germline ends. The CDR3 covers 17 residues. CDR3 amino acids: CASSQDSWGGGNQPQHF. The CDR3 coding sequence is TGCGCCAGCAGCCAAGATAGTTGGGGGGGTGGCAATCAGCCCCAGCATTTT.

V and J are TRBV7-2 and TRBJ1-1; TRBD1 matches at 9 bases. Germline V lookup: CDR1 SGHTA, CDR2 FQGNSA. Trimming at V came to 3 bases and at J to 8 bases, leaving 10 bases not matched to a gene. This CDR3 contains 15 residues. The CDR3 nucleotides read TGTGCCAGCAGCTTGTTTACAGGGGGCGCGATCGAAGCTTTCTTT. Protein product: CASSLFTGGAIEAFF.

The chain couples TRBV2 to TRBJ1-2; D is perhaps TRBD1 (6 bases). With 3 bases removed from V and 3 bases from J, the gap between germline ends came to 17 bases. From germline, CDR1 is SNHLY and CDR2 FYNNEI. The CDR3 has 16 residues. The CDR3 sequence is CASSDSSRQGYYGYTF. As DNA, the CDR3 is TGTGCCAGCAGTGATTCGTCCAGGCAGGGGTACTATGGCTACACCTTC.

V gene TRBV2 combines with J gene TRBJ2-4, with 7 bases that match TRBD1. Per the germline V gene, CDR1 is SNHLY and CDR2 is FYNNEI. The trim removed 11 bases at V and 1 base at J, leaving 5 bases unmatched. The CDR3 contains 13 residues. CDR3 in DNA: TGTGCCGGGCAGGGGGTGGCCAAAAACATTCAGTACTTC. It is translated as CAGQGVAKNIQYF.

This sequence joins TRBV5-1 and TRBJ1-1; a weak D match, TRBD1 (5 bases). Trimming shortened V by 5 bases and J by 7 bases, and 12 bases separated the two germline ends. Germline CDR1 and CDR2: SGHRS and YFSETQ. The CDR3 spans 12 residues. The CDR3 region has the DNA TGCGCCAGCAGGTTAGACAGAGATGAAGCTTTCTTT. Protein sequence: CASRLDRDEAFF.

The J gene is TRBJ2-1, the V gene TRBV11-2, with D perhaps TRBD1 (5 bases). This CDR3 spans 11 amino acids. In germline, CDR1 is SGHAT, CDR2 FQNNGV. Between the trimmed V and J ends, which lost 5 bases and 14 bases, there was a span of 13 bases. The CDR3 nucleotides are TGTGCCAGCAGCCAGAACCAGGGTGAGTTCTTC. It is translated as CASSQNQGEFF.

This chain links TRBV5-1 with TRBJ1-6; 9 nucleotides match TRBD1. CDR1 is SGHRS and CDR2 is YFSETQ in the germline V gene. The CDR3 runs 15 residues. V was pared by 4 bases and J by 8 bases, with 7 bases of the junction left unmatched. The DNA of the CDR3 is TGCGCCAGCAGCCGCACAGGGGGCTACGATTCACCCCTCCACTTT. Translated, it gives CASSRTGGYDSPLHF.

J is TRBJ1-2 and V is TRBV27, with TRBD1 as a possible D gene (5 bases). The CDR3 is 17 amino acids. Looked up from germline, CDR1 is MNHEY and CDR2 is SMNVEV (reference sequence). Trimming took off 2 bases at V and 3 bases at J, with 19 bases between the two ends. CDR3: CASSLRVGAKIDYGYTF. For the CDR3, the DNA is TGTGCCAGCAGTTTAAGGGTTGGGGCGAAGATTGACTATGGCTACACCTTC.

This rearrangement joins TRBV2 to TRBJ2-3, with unresolved D. V gave up 8 bases and J gave up 4 bases, with 13 bases separating them. From germline, CDR1 is SNHLY and CDR2 FYNNEI. This CDR3 is 13 amino acids long. CDR3 nucleotides: TGTGCCAGCCTTGCCTCTGGGCCAGATACGCAGTATTTT. It is translated as CASLASGPDTQYF.

The CDR3 spells CASSLMTGGKQETQYF. CDR3 in DNA: TGTGCCAGCAGCCTGATGACAGGGGGGAAACAAGAGACCCAGTACTTC. V is TRBV11-2 and J is TRBJ2-5, with TRBD1 matching 9 bases. The CDR3 runs 16 residues. The germline gives CDR1 SGHAT, CDR2 FQNNGV. With 5 bases clipped from V and 2 bases from J, the junction kept 9 bases outside the gene matches.

CDR3 amino acids: CASSLPFGGYGYTF. The CDR3 bases are TGTGCCAGCAGTTTACCCTTCGGGGGCTATGGCTACACCTTC. This chain joins TRBV28 and TRBJ1-2; D is perhaps TRBD1 (5 bases). The CDR3 is made up of 14 amino acids. V lost 2 bases to trimming and J lost 4 bases, with 11 bases between them. Germline V lookup: CDR1 MDHEN, CDR2 SYDVKM.